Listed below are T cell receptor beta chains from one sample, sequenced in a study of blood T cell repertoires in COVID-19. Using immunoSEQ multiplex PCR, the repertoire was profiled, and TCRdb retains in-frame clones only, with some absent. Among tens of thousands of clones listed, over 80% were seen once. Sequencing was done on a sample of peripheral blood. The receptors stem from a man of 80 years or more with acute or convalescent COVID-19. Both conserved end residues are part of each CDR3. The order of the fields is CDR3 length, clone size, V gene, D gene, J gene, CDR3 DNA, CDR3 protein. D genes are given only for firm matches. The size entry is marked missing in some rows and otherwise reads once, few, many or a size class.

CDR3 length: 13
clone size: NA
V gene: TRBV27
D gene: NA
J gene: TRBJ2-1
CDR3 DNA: TGTGCCAGCAGTTCCCCACGGACTAATGAGCAGTTCTTC
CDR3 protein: CASSSPRTNEQFF

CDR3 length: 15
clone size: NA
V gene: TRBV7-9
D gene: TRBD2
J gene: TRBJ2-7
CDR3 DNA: TGTGCCAGCAGCTTAGGTGGGGGACTAGCCTACGAGCAGTACTTC
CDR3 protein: CASSLGGGLAYEQYF

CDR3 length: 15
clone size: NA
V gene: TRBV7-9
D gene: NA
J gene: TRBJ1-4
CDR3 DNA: TGTGCCAGCAGCTTAACGGCAGGGATTAAGGAAAAACTGTTTTTT
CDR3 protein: CASSLTAGIKEKLFF

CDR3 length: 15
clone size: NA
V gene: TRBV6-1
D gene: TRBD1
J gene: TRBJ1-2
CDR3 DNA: TGTGCCAGCAGTGAGGGACAGGGTTCGGGCTATGGCTACACCTTC
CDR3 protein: CASSEGQGSGYGYTF

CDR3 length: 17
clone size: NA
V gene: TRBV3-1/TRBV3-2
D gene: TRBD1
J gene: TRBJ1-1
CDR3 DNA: TGTGCCAGCAGCCAAAATCGGGGGACAGGGGGCCAAACTGAAGCTTTCTTT
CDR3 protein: CASSQNRGTGGQTEAFF

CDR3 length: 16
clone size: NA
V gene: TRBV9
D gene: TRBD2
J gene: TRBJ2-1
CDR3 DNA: TGTGCCAGCAGCGTACGGGCAGCGGGAGGGCACGATGAGCAGTTCTTC
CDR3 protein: CASSVRAAGGHDEQFF

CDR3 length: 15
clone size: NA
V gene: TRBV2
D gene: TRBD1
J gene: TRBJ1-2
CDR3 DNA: TGTGCCAGCTCGGAGACCGGGACAGTTAACTATGGCTACACCTTC
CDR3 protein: CASSETGTVNYGYTF

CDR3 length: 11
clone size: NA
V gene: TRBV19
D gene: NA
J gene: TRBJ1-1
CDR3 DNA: TGTGCCAGTAGTATATCAGGGGCAGCTTTCTTT
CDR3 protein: CASSISGAAFF

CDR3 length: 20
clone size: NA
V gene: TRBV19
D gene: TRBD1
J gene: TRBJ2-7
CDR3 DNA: TGTGCCAGTAGTATAGATACCCTCTCCGGACAGGGGGTCCAGGGGTACGAGCAGTACTTC
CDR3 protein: CASSIDTLSGQGVQGYEQYF

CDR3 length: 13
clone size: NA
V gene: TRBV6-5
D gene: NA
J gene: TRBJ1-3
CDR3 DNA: TGTGCCAGCAGCGCCAGGGGTCGAAACACCATATATTTT
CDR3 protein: CASSARGRNTIYF

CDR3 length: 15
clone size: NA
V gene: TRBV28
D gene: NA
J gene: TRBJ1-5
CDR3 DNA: TGTGCCAGCGGAGTTATGGGGGCTGCGAATCAGCCCCAGCATTTT
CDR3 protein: CASGVMGAANQPQHF

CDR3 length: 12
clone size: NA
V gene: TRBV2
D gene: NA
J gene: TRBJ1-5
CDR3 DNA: TGTGCCAGCAGTGACAGGGTTCAGCCCCAGCATTTT
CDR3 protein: CASSDRVQPQHF

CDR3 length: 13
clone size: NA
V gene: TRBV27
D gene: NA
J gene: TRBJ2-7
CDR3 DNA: TGTGCCAGCAGTCGTCGACAGGATAACGAGCAGTACTTC
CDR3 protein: CASSRRQDNEQYF

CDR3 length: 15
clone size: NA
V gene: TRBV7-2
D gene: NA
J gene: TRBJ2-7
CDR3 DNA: TGTGCCAGCAGCTTAGACGGGAACCCCTCCTACGAGCAGTACTTC
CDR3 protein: CASSLDGNPSYEQYF

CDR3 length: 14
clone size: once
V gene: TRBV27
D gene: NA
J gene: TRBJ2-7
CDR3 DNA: TGTGCCAGCAGTTCCATCGGGACAACCTACGAGCAGTACTTC
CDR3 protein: CASSSIGTTYEQYF

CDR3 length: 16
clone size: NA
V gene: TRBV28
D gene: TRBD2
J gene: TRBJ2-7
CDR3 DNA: TGTGCCAGCGGCCTAAGGACTAGCCGGAGCGTCTACGAGCAGTACTTC
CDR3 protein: CASGLRTSRSVYEQYF

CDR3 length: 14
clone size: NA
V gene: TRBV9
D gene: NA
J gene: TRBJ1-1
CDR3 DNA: TGTGCCAGCAGCGTAGGGGGGCTTGGCACTGAAGCTTTCTTT
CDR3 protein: CASSVGGLGTEAFF

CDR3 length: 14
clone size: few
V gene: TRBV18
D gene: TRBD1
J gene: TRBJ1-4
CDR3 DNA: TGTGCCAGCTCACCGCGGGACAGCAATGAAAAACTGTTTTTT
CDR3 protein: CASSPRDSNEKLFF

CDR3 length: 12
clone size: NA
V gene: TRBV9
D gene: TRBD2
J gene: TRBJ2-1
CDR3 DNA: TGTGCCAGCAGCGACGGGAGGAATGAGCAGTTCTTC
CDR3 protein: CASSDGRNEQFF

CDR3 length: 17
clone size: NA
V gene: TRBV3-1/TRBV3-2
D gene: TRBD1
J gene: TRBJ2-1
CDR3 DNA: TGTGCCAGCAGCCAAGATGGGACAGGGTACTCCTACAATGAGCAGTTCTTC
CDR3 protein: CASSQDGTGYSYNEQFF

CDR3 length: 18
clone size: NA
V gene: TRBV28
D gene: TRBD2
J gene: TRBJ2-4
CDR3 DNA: TGTGCCAGCAGCCTAGCGGGAGGGCCGGCGACAGCCAAAAACATTCAGTACTTC
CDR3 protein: CASSLAGGPATAKNIQYF

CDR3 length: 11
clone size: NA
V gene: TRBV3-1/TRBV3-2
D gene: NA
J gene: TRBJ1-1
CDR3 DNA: TGTGCCAGCAGCCATAAAACTGAAGCTTTCTTT
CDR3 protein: CASSHKTEAFF

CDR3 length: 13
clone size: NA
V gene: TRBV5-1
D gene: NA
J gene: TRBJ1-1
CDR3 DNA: TGCGCCAGCAGCTTCGAGAGGAGTAATGAAGCTTTCTTT
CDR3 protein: CASSFERSNEAFF

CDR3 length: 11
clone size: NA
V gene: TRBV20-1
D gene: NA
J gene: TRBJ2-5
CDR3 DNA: TGCAGTGCTAGATCGGGGGAGACCCAGTACTTC
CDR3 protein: CSARSGETQYF

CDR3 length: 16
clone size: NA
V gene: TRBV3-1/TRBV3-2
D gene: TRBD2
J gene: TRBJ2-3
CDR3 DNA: TGTGCCAGCAGCCACTGGGCGGGAGGGGGGCGCGATACGCAGTATTTT
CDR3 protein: CASSHWAGGGRDTQYF

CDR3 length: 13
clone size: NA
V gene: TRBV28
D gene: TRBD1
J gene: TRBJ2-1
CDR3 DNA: TGTGCCAGCACCGCAGGGGACAGGTGGGAGCAGTTCTTC
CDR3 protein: CASTAGDRWEQFF

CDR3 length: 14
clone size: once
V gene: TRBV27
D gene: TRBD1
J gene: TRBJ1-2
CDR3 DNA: TGTGCCAGCAGGAGAATCGACAGGGGGGATGGCTACACCTTC
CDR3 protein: CASRRIDRGDGYTF

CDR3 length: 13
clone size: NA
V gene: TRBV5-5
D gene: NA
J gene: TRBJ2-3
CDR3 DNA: TGTGCCAGCAGCTTAAGCCCACAGGATACGCAGTATTTT
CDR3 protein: CASSLSPQDTQYF

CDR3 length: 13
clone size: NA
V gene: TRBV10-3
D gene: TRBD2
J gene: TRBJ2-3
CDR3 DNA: TGTGCCATCTCAGGACTAGCGGGAGATACGCAGTATTTT
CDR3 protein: CAISGLAGDTQYF

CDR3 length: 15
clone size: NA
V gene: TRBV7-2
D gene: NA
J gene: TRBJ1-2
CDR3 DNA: TGTGCCAGCAGCTTAGGGGACGGGGGTGGCTATGGCTACACCTTC
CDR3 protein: CASSLGDGGGYGYTF

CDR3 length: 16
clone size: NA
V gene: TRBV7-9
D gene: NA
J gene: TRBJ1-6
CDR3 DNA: TGTGCCAGCAGCTCAACTCCCGGCGGAAGGCCCTCGCCCCTCCACTTT
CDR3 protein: CASSSTPGGRPSPLHF

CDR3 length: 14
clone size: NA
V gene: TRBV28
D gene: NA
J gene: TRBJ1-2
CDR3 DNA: TGTGCCAGCAGTCCCACGGCAGGTGTATATGGCTACACCTTC
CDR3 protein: CASSPTAGVYGYTF

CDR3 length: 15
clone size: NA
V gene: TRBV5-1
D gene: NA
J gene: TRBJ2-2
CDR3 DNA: TGCGCCAGCAGCTTGACAGGGTTTAACACCGGGGAGCTGTTTTTT
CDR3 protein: CASSLTGFNTGELFF

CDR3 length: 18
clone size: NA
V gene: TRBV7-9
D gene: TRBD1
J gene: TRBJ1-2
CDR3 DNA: TGTGCCAGCAGCTTCCCGACCCCGTGGGACAGAGATAGCTATGGCTACACCTTC
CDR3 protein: CASSFPTPWDRDSYGYTF

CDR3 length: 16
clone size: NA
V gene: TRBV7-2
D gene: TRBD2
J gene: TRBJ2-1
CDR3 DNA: TGTGCCAGCAGCTTAGCGCGGGGGGGTCCCTACAATGAGCAGTTCTTC
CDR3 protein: CASSLARGGPYNEQFF

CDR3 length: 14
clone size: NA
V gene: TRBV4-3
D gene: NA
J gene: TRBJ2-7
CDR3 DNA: TGCGCCAGCAGCCAAGATCCAGCGGTGGCCGAGCAGTACTTC
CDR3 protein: CASSQDPAVAEQYF

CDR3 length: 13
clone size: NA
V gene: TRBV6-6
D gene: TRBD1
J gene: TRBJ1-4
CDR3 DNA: TGTGCCAGCAGGGGACAGGGGGTGGAAAAACTGTTTTTT
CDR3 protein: CASRGQGVEKLFF

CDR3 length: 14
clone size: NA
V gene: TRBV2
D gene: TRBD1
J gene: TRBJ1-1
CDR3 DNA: TGTGCCAGCAGCGGTCTACCGGGACAGGGGGGAGCTTTCTTT
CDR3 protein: CASSGLPGQGGAFF

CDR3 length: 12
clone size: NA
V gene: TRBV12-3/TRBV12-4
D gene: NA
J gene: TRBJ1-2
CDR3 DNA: TGTGCCAGCAGTTTAATAAACTATGGCTACACCTTC
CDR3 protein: CASSLINYGYTF

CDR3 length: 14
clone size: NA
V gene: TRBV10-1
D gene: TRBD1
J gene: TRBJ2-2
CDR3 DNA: TGCGCCAGCAGTGTGGGACAGGGGTTCAGGGAGCTGTTTTTT
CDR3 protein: CASSVGQGFRELFF

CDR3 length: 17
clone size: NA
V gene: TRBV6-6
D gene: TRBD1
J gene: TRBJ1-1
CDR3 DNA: TGTGCCAGCAGTCCCAGACAGGGACCCATATCTGGCACTGAAGCTTTCTTT
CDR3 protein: CASSPRQGPISGTEAFF

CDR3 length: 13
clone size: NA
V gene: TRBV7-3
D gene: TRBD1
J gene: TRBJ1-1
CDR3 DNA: TGTGCCAGCAGCTTAACAGGGGGCGCTGAAGCTTTCTTT
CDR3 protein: CASSLTGGAEAFF

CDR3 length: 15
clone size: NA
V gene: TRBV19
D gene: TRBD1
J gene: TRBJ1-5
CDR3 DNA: TGTGCCAGTAGTAGAGGGACAGAAGGGAGACAGCCCCAGCATTTT
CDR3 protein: CASSRGTEGRQPQHF

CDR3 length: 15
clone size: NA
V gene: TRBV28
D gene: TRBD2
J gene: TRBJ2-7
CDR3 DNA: TGTGCCAGCAGTCTTCATAGCGGGAGCTCCTACGAGCAGTACTTC
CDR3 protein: CASSLHSGSSYEQYF

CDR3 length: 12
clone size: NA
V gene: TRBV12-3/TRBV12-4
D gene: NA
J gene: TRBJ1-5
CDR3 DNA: TGTGCCAGCAGTGACTTCAATCAGCCCCAGCATTTT
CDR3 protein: CASSDFNQPQHF

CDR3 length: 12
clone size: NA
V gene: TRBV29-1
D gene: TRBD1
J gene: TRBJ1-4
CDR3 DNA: TGCAGCGTTATAAATACAGGGGCAGGGCTGTTTTTT
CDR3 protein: CSVINTGAGLFF

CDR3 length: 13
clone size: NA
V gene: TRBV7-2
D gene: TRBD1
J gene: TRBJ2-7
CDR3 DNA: TGTGCCAGCAGGGGACAGGGGTTCCACGAGCAGTACTTC
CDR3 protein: CASRGQGFHEQYF

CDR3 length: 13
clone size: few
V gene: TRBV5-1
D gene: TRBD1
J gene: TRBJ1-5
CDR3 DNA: TGCGCCAGCAGCTCGACAGGGGTAGAGCCCCAGCATTTT
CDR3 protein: CASSSTGVEPQHF

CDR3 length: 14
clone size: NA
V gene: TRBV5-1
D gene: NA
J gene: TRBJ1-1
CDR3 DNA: TGCGCCAGCAGCTTGGTAACAGCGAACACTGAAGCTTTCTTT
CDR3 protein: CASSLVTANTEAFF

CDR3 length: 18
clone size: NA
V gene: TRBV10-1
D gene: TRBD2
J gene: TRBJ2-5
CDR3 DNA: TGCGCCAGCAGTTGTGGGATGGAACTAGCGGGAGGGAATGAGACCCAGTACTTC
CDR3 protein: CASSCGMELAGGNETQYF

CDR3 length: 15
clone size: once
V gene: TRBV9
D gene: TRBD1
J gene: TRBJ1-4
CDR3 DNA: TGTGCCAGCAGCGTAGCTGGGACAGGGGAGTCTGCACTGTTTTTT
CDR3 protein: CASSVAGTGESALFF

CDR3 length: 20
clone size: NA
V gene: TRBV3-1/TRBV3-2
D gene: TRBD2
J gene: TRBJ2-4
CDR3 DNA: TGTGCCAGCAGCGCCAACCCCTACAAAGGACTAGCGGCAGACAAAAACATTCAGTACTTC
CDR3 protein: CASSANPYKGLAADKNIQYF

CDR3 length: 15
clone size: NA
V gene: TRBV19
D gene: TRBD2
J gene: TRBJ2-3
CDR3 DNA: TGTGCCAGTCATGATCAAGCGGGAGGTACAGATACGCAGTATTTT
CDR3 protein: CASHDQAGGTDTQYF

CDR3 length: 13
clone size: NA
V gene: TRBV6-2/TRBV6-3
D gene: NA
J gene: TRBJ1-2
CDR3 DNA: TGTGCCAGCAGTTACTCCGGGATAGACGGCTACACCTTC
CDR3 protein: CASSYSGIDGYTF

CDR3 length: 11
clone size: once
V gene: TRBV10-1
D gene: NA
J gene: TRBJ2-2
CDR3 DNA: TGCGCCAGTAGTCGGGCCGGGGAGCTGTTTTTT
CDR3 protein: CASSRAGELFF

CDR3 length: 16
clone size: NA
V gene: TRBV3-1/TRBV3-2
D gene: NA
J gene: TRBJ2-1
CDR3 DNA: TGTGCCAGCAGCCAAGAGAATGAGAGGAAGCTACCTGAGCAGTTCTTC
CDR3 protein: CASSQENERKLPEQFF

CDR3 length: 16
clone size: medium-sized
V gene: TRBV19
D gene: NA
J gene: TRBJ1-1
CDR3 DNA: TGTGCCAGTAGTATCTACGTAATCACCCGAGGCACTGAAGCTTTCTTT
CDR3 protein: CASSIYVITRGTEAFF

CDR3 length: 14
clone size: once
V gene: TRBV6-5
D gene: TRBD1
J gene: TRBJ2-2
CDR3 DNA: TGTGCCAGCAGGCCGGGACAGGGGGTCGGGGAGCTGTTTTTT
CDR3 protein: CASRPGQGVGELFF

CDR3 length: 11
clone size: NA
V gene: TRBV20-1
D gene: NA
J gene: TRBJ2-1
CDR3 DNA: TGCAGTGCTAGGCTAGGCAATGAGCAGTTCTTC
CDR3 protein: CSARLGNEQFF

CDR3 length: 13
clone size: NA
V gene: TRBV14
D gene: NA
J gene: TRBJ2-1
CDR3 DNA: TGTGCCAGCAGTCGATCCAGGGTCTATGAGCAGTTCTTC
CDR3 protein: CASSRSRVYEQFF